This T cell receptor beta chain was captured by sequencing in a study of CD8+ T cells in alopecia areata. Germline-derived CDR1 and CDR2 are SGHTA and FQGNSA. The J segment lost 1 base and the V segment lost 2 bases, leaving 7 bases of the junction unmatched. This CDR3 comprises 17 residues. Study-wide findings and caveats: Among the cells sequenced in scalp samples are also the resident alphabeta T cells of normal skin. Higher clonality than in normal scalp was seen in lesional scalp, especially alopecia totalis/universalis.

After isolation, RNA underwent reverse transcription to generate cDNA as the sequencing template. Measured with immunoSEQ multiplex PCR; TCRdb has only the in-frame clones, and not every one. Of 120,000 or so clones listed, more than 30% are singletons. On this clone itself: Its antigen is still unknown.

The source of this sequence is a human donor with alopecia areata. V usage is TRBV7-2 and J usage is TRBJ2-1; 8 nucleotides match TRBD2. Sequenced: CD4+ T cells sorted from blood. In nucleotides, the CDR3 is TGTGCCAGCAGCTTATGGGCGGGGGGCTGGTCCTACAATGAGCAGTTCTTC. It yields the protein CASSLWAGGWSYNEQFF.